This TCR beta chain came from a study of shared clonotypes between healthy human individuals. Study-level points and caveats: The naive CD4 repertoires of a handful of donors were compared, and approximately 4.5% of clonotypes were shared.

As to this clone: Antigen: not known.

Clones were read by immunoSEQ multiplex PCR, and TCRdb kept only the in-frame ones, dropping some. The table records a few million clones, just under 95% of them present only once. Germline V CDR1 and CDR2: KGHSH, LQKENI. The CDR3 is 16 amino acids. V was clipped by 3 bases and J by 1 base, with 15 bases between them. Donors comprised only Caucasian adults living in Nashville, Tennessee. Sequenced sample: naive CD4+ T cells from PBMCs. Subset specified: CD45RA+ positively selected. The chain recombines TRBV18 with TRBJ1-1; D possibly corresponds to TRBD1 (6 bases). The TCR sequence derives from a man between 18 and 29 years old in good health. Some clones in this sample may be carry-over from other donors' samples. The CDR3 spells CASSPRAWDKNTEAFF. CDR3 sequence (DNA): TGTGCCAGCTCACCGAGAGCTTGGGACAAGAACACTGAAGCTTTCTTT.